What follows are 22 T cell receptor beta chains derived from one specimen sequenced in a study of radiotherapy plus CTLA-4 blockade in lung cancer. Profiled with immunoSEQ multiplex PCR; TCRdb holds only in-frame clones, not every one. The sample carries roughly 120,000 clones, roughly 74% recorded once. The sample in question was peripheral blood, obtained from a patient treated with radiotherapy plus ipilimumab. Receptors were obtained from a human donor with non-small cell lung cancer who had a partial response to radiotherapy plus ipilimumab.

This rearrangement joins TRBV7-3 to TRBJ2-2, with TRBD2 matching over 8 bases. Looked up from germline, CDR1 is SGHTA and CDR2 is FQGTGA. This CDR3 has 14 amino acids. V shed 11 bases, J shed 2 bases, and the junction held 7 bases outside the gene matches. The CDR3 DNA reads TGTGCCTCCCAGACTAGCGCCAACACCGGGGAGCTGTTTTTT. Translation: CASQTSANTGELFF.

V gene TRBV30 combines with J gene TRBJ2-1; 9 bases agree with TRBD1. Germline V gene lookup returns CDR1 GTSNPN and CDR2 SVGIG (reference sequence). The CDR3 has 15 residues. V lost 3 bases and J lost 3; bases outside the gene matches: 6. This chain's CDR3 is CAWRLGDRDYNEQFF. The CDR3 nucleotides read TGTGCCTGGAGATTGGGGGACAGGGACTACAATGAGCAGTTCTTC. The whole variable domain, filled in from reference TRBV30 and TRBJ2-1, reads SQTIHQWPATLVQPVGSPLSLECTVEGTSNPNLYWYRQAAGRGLQLLFYSVGIGQISSEVPQNLSASRPQDRQFILSSKKLLLSDSGFYLCAWRLGDRDYNEQFFGPGTRLTVL.

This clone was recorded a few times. The DNA of the CDR3 is TGTGCCAGCAGTCATACTAGCGGCAATGAGCAGTTCTTC. Its protein product is CASSHTSGNEQFF. The J gene is TRBJ2-1, the V gene TRBV11-2; TRBD2 matches 8 bases. The J segment lost 6 bases and the V segment lost 6 bases, leaving 4 bases of the junction unmatched. The CDR3 sequence is 13 residues long. The germline CDR1 and CDR2 sequences are SGHAT and FQNNGV.

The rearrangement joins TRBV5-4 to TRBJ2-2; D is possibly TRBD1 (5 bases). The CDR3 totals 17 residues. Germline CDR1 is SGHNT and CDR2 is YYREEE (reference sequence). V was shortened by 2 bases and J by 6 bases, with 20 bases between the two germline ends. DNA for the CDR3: TGTGCCAGCAGCTTTCAGGGCCGGGCAGGAGTGGCCGGGGAGCTGTTTTTT. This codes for CASSFQGRAGVAGELFF. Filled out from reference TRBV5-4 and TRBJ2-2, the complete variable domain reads ETGVTQSPTHLIKTRGQQVTLRCSSQSGHNTVSWYQQALGQGPQFIFQYYREEENGRGNFPPRFSGLQFPNYSSELNVNALELDDSALYLCASSFQGRAGVAGELFFGEGSRLTVL.

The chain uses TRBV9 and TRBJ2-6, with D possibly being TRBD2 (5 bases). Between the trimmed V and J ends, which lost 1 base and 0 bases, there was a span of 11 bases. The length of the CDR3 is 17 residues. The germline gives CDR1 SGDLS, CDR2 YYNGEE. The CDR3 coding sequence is TGTGCCAGCAGCGTAAACCTAGCACTCTCTGGGGCCAACGTCCTGACTTTC. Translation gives CASSVNLALSGANVLTF. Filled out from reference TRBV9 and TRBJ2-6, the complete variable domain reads DSGVTQTPKHLITATGQRVTLRCSPRSGDLSVYWYQQSLDQGLQFLIQYYNGEERAKGNILERFSAQQFPDLHSELNLSSLELGDSALYFCASSVNLALSGANVLTFGAGSRLTVL.

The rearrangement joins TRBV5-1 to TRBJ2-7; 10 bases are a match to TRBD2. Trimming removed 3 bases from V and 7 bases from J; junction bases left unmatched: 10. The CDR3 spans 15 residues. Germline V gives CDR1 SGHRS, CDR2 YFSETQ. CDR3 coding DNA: TGCGCCAGCAGCTCGAGGGCTAGCGGGAGTCAAGAGCAGTACTTC. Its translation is CASSSRASGSQEQYF.

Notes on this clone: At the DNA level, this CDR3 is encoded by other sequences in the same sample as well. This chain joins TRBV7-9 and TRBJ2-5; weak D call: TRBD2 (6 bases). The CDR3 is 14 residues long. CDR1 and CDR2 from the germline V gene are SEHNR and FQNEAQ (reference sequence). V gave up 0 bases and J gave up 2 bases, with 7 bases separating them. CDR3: CASSLASGQETQYF. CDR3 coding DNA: TGTGCCAGCAGCTTAGCTAGCGGACAAGAGACCCAGTACTTC.

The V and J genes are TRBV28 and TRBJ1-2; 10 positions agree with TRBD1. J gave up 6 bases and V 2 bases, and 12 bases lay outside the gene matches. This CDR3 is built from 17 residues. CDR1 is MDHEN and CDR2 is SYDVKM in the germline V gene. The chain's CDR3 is CASSLGVGRQGAHGYTF. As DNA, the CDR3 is TGTGCCAGCAGTTTAGGGGTAGGGCGACAGGGGGCGCATGGCTACACCTTC.

This CDR3 reads CASRPSTGISYEQYF. CDR3 nucleotide sequence: TGTGCCAGCAGACCCAGCACAGGGATCAGCTACGAGCAGTACTTC. The chain employs TRBV7-6 and TRBJ2-7; TRBD1 might be the D (6 bases). CDR3 length equals 15 residues. Germline V gene data show CDR1 as SGHVS and CDR2 as FNYEAQ. V was shortened by 6 bases and J by 3 bases, with 18 bases between the two germline ends. The full variable domain, in which reference TRBV7-6 and TRBJ2-7 provide the parts outside the CDR3, is GAGVSQSPRYKVTKRGQDVALRCDPISGHVSLYWYRQALGQGPEFLTYFNYEAQQDKSGLPNDRFSAERPEGSISTLTIQRTEQRDSAMYRCASRPSTGISYEQYFGPGTRLTVT.

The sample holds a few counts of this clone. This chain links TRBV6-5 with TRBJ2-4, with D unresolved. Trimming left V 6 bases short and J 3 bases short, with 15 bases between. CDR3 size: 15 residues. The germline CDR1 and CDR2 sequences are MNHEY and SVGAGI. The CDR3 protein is CASSHQRLGKNIQYF. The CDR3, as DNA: TGTGCCAGCAGCCACCAGAGGCTCGGCAAAAACATTCAGTACTTC.

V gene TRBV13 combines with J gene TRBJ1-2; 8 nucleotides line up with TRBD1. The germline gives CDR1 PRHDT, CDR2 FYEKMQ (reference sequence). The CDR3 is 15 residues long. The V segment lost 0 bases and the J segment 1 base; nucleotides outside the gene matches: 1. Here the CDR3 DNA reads TGTGCCAGCAGCTTAGGGACAGGGGTTAACTATGGCTACACCTTC. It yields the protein CASSLGTGVNYGYTF.

The CDR3 nucleotides read TGTGCCATCGGACAGGAGACGTCGGGGCAGTACTTC. This sequence encodes CAIGQETSGQYF. The V gene is TRBV6-5, the J gene TRBJ2-7; TRBD1 matches at 7 bases. Germline assignment: CDR1 MNHEY and CDR2 SVGAGI. The CDR3 spans 12 residues. V lost 10 bases and J lost 9; bases outside the gene matches: 12.

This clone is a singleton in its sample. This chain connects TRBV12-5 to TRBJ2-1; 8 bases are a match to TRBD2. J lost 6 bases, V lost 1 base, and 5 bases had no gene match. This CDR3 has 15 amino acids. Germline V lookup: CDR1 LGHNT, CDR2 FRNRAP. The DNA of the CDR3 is TGTGCTAGTGGTTTGGGACTAGCGAGATCCAATGAGCAGTTCTTC. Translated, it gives CASGLGLARSNEQFF.

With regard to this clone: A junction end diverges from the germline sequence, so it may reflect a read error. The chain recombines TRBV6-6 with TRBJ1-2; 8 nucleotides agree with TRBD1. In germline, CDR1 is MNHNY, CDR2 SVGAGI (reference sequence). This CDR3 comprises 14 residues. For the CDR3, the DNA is TGTGCCAGCAGTCACTCCCAGGGGGCCTCTGGCTACACCTTC. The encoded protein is CASSHSQGASGYTF.

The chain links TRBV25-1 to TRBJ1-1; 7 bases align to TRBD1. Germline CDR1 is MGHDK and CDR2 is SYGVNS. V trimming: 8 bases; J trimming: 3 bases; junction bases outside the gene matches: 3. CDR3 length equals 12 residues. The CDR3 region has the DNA TGTGCCAGCGGGGACAGCCACACTGAAGCTTTCTTT. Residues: CASGDSHTEAFF.

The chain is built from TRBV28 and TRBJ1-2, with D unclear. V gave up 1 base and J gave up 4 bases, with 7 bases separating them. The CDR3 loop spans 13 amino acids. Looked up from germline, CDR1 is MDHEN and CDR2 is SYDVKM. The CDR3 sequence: CASSLLVAYGYTF. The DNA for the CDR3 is TGTGCCAGCAGTTTATTGGTGGCCTATGGCTACACCTTC.

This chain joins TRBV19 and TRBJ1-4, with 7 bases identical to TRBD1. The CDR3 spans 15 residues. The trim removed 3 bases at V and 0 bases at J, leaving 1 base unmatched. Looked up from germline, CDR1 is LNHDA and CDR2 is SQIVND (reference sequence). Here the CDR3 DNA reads TGTGCCAGTAGTATGGGGACAGCAACTAATGAAAAACTGTTTTTT. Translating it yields CASSMGTATNEKLFF.

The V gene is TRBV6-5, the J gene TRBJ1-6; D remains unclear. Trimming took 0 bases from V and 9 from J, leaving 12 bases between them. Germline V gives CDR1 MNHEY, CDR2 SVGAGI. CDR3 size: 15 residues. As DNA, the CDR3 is TGTGCCAGCAGTTACTCGAAACCCGGTTTTTCACCCCTCCACTTT. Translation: CASSYSKPGFSPLHF.

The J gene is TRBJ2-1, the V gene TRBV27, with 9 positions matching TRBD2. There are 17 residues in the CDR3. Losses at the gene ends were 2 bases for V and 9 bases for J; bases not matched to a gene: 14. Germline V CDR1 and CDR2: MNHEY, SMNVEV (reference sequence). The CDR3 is CASSLVGLWLAGFEQFF. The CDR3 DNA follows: TGTGCCAGCAGTTTAGTCGGGTTATGGCTAGCGGGATTTGAGCAGTTCTTC.

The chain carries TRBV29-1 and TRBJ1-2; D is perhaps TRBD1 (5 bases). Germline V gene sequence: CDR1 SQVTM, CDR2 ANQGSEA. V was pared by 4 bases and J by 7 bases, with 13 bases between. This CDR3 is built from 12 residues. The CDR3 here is CSVVGLGGGYTF. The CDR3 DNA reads TGCAGCGTTGTGGGGCTCGGGGGTGGCTACACCTTC.

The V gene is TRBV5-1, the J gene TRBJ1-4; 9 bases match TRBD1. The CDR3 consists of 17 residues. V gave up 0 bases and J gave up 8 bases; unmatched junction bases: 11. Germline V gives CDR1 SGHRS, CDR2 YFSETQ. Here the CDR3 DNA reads TGCGCCAGCAGCTTGGAGGGGGACAGGGCTGGTGCGGAAAAACTGTTTTTT. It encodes CASSLEGDRAGAEKLFF.

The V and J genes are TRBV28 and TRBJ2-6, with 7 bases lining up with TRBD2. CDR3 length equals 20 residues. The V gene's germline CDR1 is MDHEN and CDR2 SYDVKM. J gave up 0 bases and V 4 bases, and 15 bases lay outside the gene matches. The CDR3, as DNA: TGTGCCAGCAGTTCCCCCCGGGGGGTGGGGTTTCTCTCTGGGGCCAACGTCCTGACTTTC. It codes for CASSSPRGVGFLSGANVLTF.